The clone carrying this T cell receptor beta chain was detected a few times. Its antigen remains unknown. Primed by a sample-barcoded 5' primer and a J-beta primer mix, a second PCR proceeded for roughly 6 to 12 cycles. Each cDNA molecule was tagged by a template-switch adaptor with 12 random nucleotides. TCRdb re-analysed the 5' RACE reads in MiXCR, keeping a single row per CDR3 protein. The sample has about 670,000 distinct CDR3 sequences; over 40% are singletons. The CDR3 consists of 16 residues. Germline V gene data show CDR1 as KGHSH and CDR2 as LQKENI. The J segment lost 9 bases and the V segment lost 6 bases, leaving 17 bases of the junction unmatched. The sample originates from a study of blood T cells in healthy people across ages. Study-wide results and caveats: PBMCs went unsorted, and a conclusive naive versus antigen-experienced comparison was therefore prevented. The percentage of naive T cells correlated strongly with TCR beta diversity.

The source of this sequence is a woman aged 80 or over in good health. The sample comprised blood. The rearrangement uses TRBV18 and TRBJ1-5; 7 bases align to TRBD1. The CDR3 sequence: CASSQTGPTGSRPQHF. The CDR3 DNA reads TGTGCCAGCTCGCAGACAGGGCCGACGGGTAGTCGGCCCCAGCATTTT.